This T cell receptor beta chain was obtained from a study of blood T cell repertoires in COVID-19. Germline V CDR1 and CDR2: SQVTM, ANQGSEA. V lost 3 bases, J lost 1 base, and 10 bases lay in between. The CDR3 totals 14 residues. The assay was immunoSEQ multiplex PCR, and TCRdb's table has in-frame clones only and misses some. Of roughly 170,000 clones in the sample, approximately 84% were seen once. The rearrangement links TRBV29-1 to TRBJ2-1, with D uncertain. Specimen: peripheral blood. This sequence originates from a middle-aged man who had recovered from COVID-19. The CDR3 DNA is TGCAGCGTTGAGCCGACTTCTTCCTACAATGAGCAGTTCTTC. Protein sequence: CSVEPTSSYNEQFF.